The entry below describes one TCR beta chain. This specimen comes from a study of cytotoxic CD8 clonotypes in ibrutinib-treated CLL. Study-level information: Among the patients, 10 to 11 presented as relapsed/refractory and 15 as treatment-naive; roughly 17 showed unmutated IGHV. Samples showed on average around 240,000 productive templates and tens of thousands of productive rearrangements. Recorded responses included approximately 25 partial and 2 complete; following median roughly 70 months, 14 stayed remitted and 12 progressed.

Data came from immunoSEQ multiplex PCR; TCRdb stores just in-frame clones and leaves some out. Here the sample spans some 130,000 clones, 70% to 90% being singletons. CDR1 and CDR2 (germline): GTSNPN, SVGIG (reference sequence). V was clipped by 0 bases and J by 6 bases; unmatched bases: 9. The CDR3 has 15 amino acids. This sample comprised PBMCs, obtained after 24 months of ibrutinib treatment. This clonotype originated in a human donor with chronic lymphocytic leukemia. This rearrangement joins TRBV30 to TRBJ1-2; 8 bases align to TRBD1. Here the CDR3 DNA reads TGTGCCTGGAGTGTACACGGCAGGGGGCGGAATGGCTACACCTTC. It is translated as CAWSVHGRGRNGYTF.